This TCR beta chain was recorded in a study of T cells in Graves' hyperthyroidism and ophthalmopathy (dated by TCRdb to 2018 to 2020). Regarding the research as a whole: Peripheral blood samples were taken at initial diagnosis, before any treatment was given. To identify TCR V-J signatures that set the groups apart, the researchers used a discovery cohort of about a hundred patients, made up of fewer than 50 with Graves' ophthalmopathy and some 58 with stable Graves' hyperthyroidism. Once sampling was done, hyperthyroidism patients were given methimazole at a starting dose of 30 mg daily, whereas ophthalmopathy patients were given high-dose intravenous methylprednisolone. The 90 or so discovery patients were randomly split 7:3 into training and test sets. In addition, the study compared T-cell repertoires in thyroid tissue and in blood from about six Graves' hyperthyroidism patients. Whether ophthalmopathy could be predicted prospectively was tested in an independent validation cohort made up of approximately 19 hyperthyroidism patients plus 17 patients who later progressed to ophthalmopathy. TCR Vbeta CDR3 sequencing of 135 peripheral blood samples (roughly 43 ophthalmopathy, 70 to 85 hyperthyroidism and approximately 17 progressor patients) is reported in the paper.

This clonotype was picked up many times. Its antigen remains undetermined. There are no base qualities to consult, and no much larger clone falls within one base. The TCR beta CDR3 regions were amplified from RNA transcripts. A first-round RT-PCR of the TCR CDR3 used the HTBI primer set with the Qiagen OneStep RT-PCR kit. Libraries were constructed in a second round of multiplex PCR, after which size selection and purification were carried out. Libraries were sequenced paired-end with 100 bp reads on an Illumina HiSeq2000. The original methods were these. SOAPnuke was used to process the raw data, throwing out any read that contained adapters or uncalled bases, had a mean Phred below 15, or lacked an exact constant-primer or identifier match. High-quality paired reads were merged with COPE v1.2.5, and unique nucleotide sequences were defined as clonotypes. Clonotypes were aligned to IMGT TRBV, TRBD and TRBJ reference segments using MiTCR v1.1. The analysis included only V-J combinations with a frequency above 0.0001, which together covered more than 99% of the repertoires. A TCS score was defined as the ratio of F50 (clonal expansion) to E x V (chaos), with BLOSUM62-based TCRdist applied between CDR3 peptides within each V-J. Welch's t-statistics and random forest reduced roughly 540 V-J features to 13, which were used in a naive Bayes classifier (R e1071). TCRdb ran its own pipeline on the public reads, namely fastp trimming at Q25 and MiXCR clone calling, and kept in-frame beta chains. Duplicate CDR3 protein sequences are folded into a single record with the most common DNA and genes. These V and J calls are TCRdb output, not the study's own analysis. This sample is represented by about 600,000 distinct CDR3 sequences; more than 15% of them were singletons. 2.5% to 4% of the sample belongs to the ten largest clones.

Here is what the overall study found, with its caveats: Ophthalmopathy was separated from stable hyperthyroidism by a 13 V-J signature model, with around 90% sensitivity and 81% to 82% specificity obtained in cross-validation and 80%/75% obtained in testing. Most expanded thyroid clonotypes (frequency above 0.001) were also found in blood, which suggests that blood repertoires may mirror thyroid immune responses. During validation, the model predicted progression to ophthalmopathy a median of approximately 6.5 months ahead of onset, with approximately 70% sensitivity and less than 85% specificity. Sample size was not statistically predetermined, and investigators were not blinded to group allocation.

The CDR3, cysteine through phenylalanine, is 13 amino acids long. The CDR3 DNA has 39 bases and is translated from base 1. Trimming costs V 6 bases and J 2 bases, and their ends lie 11 bases apart. CDR1 is given as MNHNS and CDR2 as SASEGT, both from the germline V gene. Moderately to severely active disease, a Clinical Activity Score of at least 3, a NOSPECS grade of at least 4, and a duration under 3 months were present in ophthalmopathy patients. Any patient with an uncontrolled infection, another autoimmune disease, pregnancy or lactation was excluded. Diagnoses were established on the basis of clinical symptoms, serum thyroxine and TRAb, thyroid ultrasound, and orbital computed tomography. PBMCs were separated from over 9 ml of fresh peripheral blood using Ficoll-Paque density gradient centrifugation. Trizol reagent was used to extract total RNA, and RNA quality was then checked on an Agilent 2100 Bioanalyzer.

Material: blood. The clonotype was recovered from a woman in her thirties or forties with Graves' ophthalmopathy. The sequence links TRBV6-1 to TRBJ2-7, and possibly TRBD1, on 6 matching bases. This receptor has the CDR3 CASRPGHPYEQYF. The DNA sequence follows: TGTGCCAGCAGACCGGGACACCCCTACGAGCAGTACTTC.